Listed below are T cell receptor beta chains from one sample, sequenced in a study of T cell responses to AZD1222 COVID-19 vaccine. The repertoire was sequenced with immunoSEQ multiplex PCR; TCRdb's copy has only in-frame clones and lacks some. The sample carries some 100,000 clones, 90% recorded once. This sample comprised peripheral blood, obtained on day 0 of AZD1222 vaccination. The receptors stem from an adult in good health. CDR3s include the opening cysteine and the closing phenylalanine or tryptophan. The D gene is left open where the match is weak. For some rows the clone size is stated as once, few or many, or as a class when expanded; others skip it.

clone_size,v_call,cdr3_length,d_call,j_call,cdr3_aa,cdr3_nt
-,TRBV5-1,14,TRBD2,TRBJ2-5,CASSSLGGQETQYF,TGCGCCAGCAGCTCCCTGGGGGGGCAAGAGACCCAGTACTTC
-,TRBV6-5,14,TRBD2,TRBJ2-4,CASSSGEVPNIQYF,TGTGCCAGCTCTAGCGGAGAAGTCCCAAACATTCAGTACTTC
-,TRBV7-2,15,TRBD1,TRBJ1-4,CASSQDRGSNEKLFF,TGTGCCAGCAGCCAAGACAGGGGTTCAAATGAAAAACTGTTTTTT
-,TRBV12-3/TRBV12-4,12,-,TRBJ2-2,CASSSDTGELFF,TGTGCCAGCAGTTCCGACACCGGGGAGCTGTTTTTT
-,TRBV6-1,12,-,TRBJ1-2,CASSDLNYGYTF,TGTGCCAGCAGTGACCTTAACTATGGCTACACCTTC
-,TRBV11-2,15,-,TRBJ1-4,CASSVDGRLNEKLFF,TGTGCCAGCAGCGTGGACGGACGTTTGAATGAAAAACTGTTTTTT
-,TRBV19,16,-,TRBJ1-2,CASSIDLLQGNYGYTF,TGTGCCAGTAGTATAGACCTTCTACAGGGCAACTATGGCTACACCTTC
-,TRBV5-6,16,TRBD1,TRBJ1-6,CASSDGTGNPNSPLHF,TGTGCCAGCAGCGATGGGACAGGGAACCCGAATTCACCCCTCCACTTT
-,TRBV2,14,-,TRBJ1-6,CASRSSELNSPLHF,TGTGCCAGCAGATCGAGTGAACTTAATTCACCCCTCCACTTT
once,TRBV7-9,13,-,TRBJ1-1,CASIYGGNTEAFF,TGTGCCAGCATCTACGGGGGGAACACTGAAGCTTTCTTT
-,TRBV6-4,17,-,TRBJ2-3,CASSDSREGASTDTQYF,TGTGCCAGCAGTGACTCGAGGGAGGGGGCCAGCACAGATACGCAGTATTTT
-,TRBV12-3/TRBV12-4,11,-,TRBJ1-6,CASSFESPLHF,TGTGCCAGCAGTTTTGAATCACCCCTCCACTTT
-,TRBV6-1,16,-,TRBJ1-4,CASSEAPGRYRQKLFF,TGTGCCAGCAGTGAAGCGCCCGGACGGTACAGACAAAAACTGTTTTTT
once,TRBV5-4,14,-,TRBJ1-2,CASSRRDANYGYTF,TGTGCCAGCAGCCGGCGGGACGCCAACTATGGCTACACCTTC
-,TRBV5-4,15,TRBD1,TRBJ2-7,CASSLAGQGAWEQYF,TGTGCCAGCAGCTTGGCCGGACAGGGGGCTTGGGAGCAGTACTTC
-,TRBV28,13,-,TRBJ2-7,CASSLRLGDEQYF,TGTGCCAGCAGTTTGCGACTAGGCGACGAGCAGTACTTC
-,TRBV2,16,-,TRBJ1-2,CASREGAGPIAYGYTF,TGTGCCAGCAGGGAAGGGGCCGGGCCGATCGCCTATGGCTACACCTTC
-,TRBV7-9,15,-,TRBJ1-4,CASSLGRGGDEKLFF,TGTGCCAGCAGCTTAGGAAGGGGCGGCGATGAAAAACTGTTTTTT
-,TRBV4-2,13,-,TRBJ2-1,CASSYDPYNEQFF,TGTGCCAGCAGCTACGACCCCTACAATGAGCAGTTCTTC
-,TRBV2,13,-,TRBJ1-2,CASSRGPRYGYTF,TGTGCCAGCAGTAGGGGACCCCGCTATGGCTACACCTTC
-,TRBV25-1,15,-,TRBJ1-3,CASSDEGSSGNTIYF,TGTGCCAGCAGTGACGAGGGGTCCTCTGGAAACACCATATATTTT